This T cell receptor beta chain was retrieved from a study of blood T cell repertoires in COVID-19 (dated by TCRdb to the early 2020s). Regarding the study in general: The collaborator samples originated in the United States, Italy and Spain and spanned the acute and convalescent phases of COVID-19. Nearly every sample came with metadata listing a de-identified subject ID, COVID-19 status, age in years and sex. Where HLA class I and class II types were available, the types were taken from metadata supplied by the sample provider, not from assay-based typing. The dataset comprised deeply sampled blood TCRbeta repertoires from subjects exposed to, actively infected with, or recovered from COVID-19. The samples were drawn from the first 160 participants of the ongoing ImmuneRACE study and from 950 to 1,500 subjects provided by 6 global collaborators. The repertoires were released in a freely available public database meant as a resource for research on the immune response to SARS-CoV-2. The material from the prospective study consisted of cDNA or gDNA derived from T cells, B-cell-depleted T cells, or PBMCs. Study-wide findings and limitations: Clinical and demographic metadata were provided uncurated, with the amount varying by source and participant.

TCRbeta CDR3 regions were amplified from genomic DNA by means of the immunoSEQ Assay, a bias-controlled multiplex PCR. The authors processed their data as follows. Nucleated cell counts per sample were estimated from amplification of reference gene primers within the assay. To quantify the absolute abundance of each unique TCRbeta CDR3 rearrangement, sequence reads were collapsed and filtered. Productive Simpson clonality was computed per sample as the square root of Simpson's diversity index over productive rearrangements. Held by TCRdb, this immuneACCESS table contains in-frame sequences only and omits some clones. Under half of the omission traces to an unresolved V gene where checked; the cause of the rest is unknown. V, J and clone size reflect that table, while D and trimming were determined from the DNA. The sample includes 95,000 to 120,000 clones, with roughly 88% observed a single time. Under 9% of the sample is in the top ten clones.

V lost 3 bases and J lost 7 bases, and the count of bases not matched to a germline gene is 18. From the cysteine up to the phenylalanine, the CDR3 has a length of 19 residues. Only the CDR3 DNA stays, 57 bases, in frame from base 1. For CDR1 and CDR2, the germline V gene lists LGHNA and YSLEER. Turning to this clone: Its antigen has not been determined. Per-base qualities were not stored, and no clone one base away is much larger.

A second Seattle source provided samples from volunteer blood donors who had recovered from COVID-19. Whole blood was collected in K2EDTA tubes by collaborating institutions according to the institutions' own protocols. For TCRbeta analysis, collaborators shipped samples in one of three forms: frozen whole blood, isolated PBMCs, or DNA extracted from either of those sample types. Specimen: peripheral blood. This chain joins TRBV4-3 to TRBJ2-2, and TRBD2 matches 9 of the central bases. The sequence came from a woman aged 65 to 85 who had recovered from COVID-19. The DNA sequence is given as TGCGCCAGCAGCCAGTTTTCAGCGGGGGGAAACACCGGGAGCGGGGAGCTGTTTTTT. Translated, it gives CASSQFSAGGNTGSGELFF.